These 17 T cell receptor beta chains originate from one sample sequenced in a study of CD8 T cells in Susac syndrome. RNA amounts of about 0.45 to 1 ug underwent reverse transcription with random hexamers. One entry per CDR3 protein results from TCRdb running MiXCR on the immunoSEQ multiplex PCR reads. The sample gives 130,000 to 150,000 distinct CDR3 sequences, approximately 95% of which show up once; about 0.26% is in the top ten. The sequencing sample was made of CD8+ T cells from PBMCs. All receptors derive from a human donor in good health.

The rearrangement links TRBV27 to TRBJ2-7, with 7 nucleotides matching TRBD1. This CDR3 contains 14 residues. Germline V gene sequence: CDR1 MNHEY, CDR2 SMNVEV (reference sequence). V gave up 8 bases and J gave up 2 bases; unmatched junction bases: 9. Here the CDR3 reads CASATGTVPYEQYF. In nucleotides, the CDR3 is TGTGCCAGCGCTACTGGGACAGTTCCCTACGAGCAGTACTTC.

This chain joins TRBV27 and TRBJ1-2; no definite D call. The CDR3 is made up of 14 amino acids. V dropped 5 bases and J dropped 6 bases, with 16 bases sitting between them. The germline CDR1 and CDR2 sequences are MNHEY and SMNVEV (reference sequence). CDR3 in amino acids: CASSPHVGKDGYTF. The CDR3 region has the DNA TGTGCCAGCAGTCCCCATGTCGGGAAAGATGGCTACACCTTC.

CDR3 residues: CASSFGTADEQFF. In nucleotides, the CDR3 is TGTGCCAGCAGTTTTGGAACAGCCGATGAGCAGTTCTTC. V usage is TRBV27 and J usage is TRBJ2-1; D is uncertain. CDR3 length: 13 residues. In germline, CDR1 is MNHEY, CDR2 SMNVEV (reference sequence). V gave up 3 bases and J gave up 8 bases, with 11 bases separating them.

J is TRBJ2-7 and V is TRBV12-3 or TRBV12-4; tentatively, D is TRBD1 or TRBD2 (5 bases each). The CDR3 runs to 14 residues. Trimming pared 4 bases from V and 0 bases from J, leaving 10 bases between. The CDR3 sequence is CASSWGPNSYEQYF. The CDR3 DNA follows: TGTGCCAGCAGTTGGGGACCGAACTCCTACGAGCAGTACTTC.

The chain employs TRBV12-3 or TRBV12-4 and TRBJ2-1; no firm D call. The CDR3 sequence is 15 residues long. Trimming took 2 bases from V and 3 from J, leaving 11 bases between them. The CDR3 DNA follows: TGTGCCAGCAGTTTAAGTTCATCCCTCTACAATGAGCAGTTCTTC. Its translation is CASSLSSSLYNEQFF.

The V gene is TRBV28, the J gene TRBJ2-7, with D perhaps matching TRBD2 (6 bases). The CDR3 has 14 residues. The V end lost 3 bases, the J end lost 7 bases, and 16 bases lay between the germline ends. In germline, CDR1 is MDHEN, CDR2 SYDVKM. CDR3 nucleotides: TGTGCCAGCAGTTTCTCGGGAGCTGTGGATGAGCAGTACTTC. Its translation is CASSFSGAVDEQYF.

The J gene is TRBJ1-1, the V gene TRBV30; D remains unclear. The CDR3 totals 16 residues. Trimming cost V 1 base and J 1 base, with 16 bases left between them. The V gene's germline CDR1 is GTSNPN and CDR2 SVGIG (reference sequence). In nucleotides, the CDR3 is TGTGCCTGGAGTGATAAGGGAGGAGGCCGGAACACTGAAGCTTTCTTT. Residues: CAWSDKGGGRNTEAFF.

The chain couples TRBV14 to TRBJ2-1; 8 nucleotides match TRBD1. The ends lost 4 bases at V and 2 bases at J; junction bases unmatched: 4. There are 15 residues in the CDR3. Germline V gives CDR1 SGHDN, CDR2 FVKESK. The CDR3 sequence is CASSPRQGTYNEQFF. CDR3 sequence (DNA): TGTGCCAGCAGCCCTAGACAGGGGACCTACAATGAGCAGTTCTTC.

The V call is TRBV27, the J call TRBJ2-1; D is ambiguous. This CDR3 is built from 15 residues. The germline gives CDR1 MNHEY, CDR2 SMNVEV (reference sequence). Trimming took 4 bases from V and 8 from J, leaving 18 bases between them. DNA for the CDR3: TGTGCCAGCAGTTCGTTAGTCAAAGTAGGGCATGAGCAGTTCTTC. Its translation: CASSSLVKVGHEQFF.

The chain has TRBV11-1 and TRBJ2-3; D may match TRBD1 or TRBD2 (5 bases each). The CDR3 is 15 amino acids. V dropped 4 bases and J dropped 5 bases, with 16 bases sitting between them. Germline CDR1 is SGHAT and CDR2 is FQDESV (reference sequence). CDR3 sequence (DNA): TGTGCCAGCAGCTCCCGGGACGGAAGATTAGATACGCAGTATTTT. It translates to CASSSRDGRLDTQYF. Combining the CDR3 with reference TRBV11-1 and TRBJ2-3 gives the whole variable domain EAEVAQSPRYKITEKSQAVAFWCDPISGHATLYWYRQILGQGPELLVQFQDESVVDDSQLPKDRFSAERLKGVDSTLKIQPAELGDSAMYLCASSSRDGRLDTQYFGPGTRLTVL.

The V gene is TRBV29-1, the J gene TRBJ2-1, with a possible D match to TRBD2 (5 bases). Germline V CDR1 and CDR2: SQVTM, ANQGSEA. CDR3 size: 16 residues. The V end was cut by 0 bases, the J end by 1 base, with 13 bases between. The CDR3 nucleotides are TGCAGCGTTGAAGATGAGGGCAGGAGATCCTACAATGAGCAGTTCTTC. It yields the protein CSVEDEGRRSYNEQFF.

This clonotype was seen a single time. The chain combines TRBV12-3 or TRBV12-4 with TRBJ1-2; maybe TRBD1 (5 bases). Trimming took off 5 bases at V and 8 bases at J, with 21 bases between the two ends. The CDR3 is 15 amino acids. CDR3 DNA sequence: TGTGCCAGCAGTCCTCCAGGGAGGCTTCTGGAGGGCTACACCTTC. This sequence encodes CASSPPGRLLEGYTF.

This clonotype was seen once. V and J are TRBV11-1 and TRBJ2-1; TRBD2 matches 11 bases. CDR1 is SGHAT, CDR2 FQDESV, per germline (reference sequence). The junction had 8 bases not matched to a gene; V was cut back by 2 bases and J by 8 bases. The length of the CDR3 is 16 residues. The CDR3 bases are TGTGCCAGCAGCTTATTAACTAGCGGGAGTTGGGATGAGCAGTTCTTC. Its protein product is CASSLLTSGSWDEQFF. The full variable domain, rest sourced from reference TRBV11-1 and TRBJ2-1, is EAEVAQSPRYKITEKSQAVAFWCDPISGHATLYWYRQILGQGPELLVQFQDESVVDDSQLPKDRFSAERLKGVDSTLKIQPAELGDSAMYLCASSLLTSGSWDEQFFGPGTRLTVL.

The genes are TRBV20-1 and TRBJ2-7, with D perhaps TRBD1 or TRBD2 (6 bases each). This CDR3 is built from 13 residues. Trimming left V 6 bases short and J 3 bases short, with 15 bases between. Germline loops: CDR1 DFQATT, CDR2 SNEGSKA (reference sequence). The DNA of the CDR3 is TGCAGTGCCCTCATGCGGGGACACTACGAGCAGTACTTC. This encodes CSALMRGHYEQYF.

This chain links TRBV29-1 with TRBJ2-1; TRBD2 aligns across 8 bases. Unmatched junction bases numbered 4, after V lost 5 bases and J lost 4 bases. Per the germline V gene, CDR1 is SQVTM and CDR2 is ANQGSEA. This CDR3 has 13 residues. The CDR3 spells CSVYEREYNEQFF. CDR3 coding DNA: TGCAGCGTTTATGAGCGGGAGTACAATGAGCAGTTCTTC.

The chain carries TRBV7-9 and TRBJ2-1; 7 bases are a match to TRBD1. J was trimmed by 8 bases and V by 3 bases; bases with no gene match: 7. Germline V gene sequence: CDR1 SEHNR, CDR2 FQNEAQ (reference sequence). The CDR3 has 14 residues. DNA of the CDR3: TGTGCCAGCAGCTTTGGGACAGTCGAAGATGAGCAGTTCTTC. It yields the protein CASSFGTVEDEQFF.

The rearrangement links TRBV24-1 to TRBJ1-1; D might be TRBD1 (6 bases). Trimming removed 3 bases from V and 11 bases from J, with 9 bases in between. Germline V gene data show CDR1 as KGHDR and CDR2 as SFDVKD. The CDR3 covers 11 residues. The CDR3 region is CATSDTDRAFF. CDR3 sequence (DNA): TGTGCCACCAGTGATACAGACAGGGCTTTCTTT.